This T cell receptor (beta chain) was sequenced for a study of blood T cells in healthy people across ages. The sample holds a few counts of this clonotype. Its antigen is undetermined. Germline is not matched at one junction end, which may reflect a read error. The germline gives CDR1 GTSNPN, CDR2 SVGIG (reference sequence). The CDR3 extends over 12 amino acids. Study results and limitations: Possibly confounding the expanded clonotype changes was the fact that donor CMV status was unknown. Donors of long life had a larger count of naive CD4+ cells and greater diversity than aged donors.

Combining a sample-barcoded 5' primer with a J-beta primer mix, a second PCR ran for 7 to 11 cycles. TCRdb itself ran the 5' RACE reads through MiXCR, one entry per CDR3 protein. The sample has approximately 800,000 distinct CDR3 sequences, around a quarter seen once. The same data also contributed to another study, on T cells of mothers and their children. That work states: Slightly, though not significantly, more overlap was seen in related than in unrelated mother-child pairs.

This TCR derives from a boy aged 5-17 years in good health. The chain couples TRBV30 to TRBJ2-5; weak D call: TRBD1 (7 bases). The sample comprised blood. As DNA, the CDR3 is TGTGCCCGGAGGGGGCCGTCTGAGACCCAGTACTTC. Translation: CARRGPSETQYF.